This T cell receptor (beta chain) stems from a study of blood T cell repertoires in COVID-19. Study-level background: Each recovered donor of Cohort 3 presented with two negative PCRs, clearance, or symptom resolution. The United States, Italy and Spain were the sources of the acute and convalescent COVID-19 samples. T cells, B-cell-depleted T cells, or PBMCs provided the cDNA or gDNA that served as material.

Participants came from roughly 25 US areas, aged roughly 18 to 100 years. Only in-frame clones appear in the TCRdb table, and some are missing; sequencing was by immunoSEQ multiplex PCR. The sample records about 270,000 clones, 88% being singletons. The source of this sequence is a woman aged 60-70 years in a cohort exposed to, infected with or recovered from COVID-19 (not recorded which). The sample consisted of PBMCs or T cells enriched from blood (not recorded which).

This CDR3 reads CASSRADTVVYGYTF. CDR3 DNA: TGTGCCAGCAGCCGGGCGGACACGGTCGTATATGGCTACACCTTC. The chain is built from TRBV3-1 (or the pseudogene TRBV3-2) and TRBJ1-2, with D possibly matching TRBD1 (5 bases). The CDR3 has 15 amino acids. V was pared by 4 bases and J by 5 bases, with 17 bases between. Germline V gene data show CDR1 as LGHDT and CDR2 as YNNKEL (reference sequence).